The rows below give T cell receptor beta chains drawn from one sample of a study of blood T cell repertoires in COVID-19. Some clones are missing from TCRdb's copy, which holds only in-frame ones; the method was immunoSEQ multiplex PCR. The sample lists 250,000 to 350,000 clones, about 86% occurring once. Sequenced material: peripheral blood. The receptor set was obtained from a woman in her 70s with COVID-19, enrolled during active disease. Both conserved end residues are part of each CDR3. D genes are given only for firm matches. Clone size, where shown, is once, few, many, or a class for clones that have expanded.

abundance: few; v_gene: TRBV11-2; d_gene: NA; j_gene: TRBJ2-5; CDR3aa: CASSLVSSGGPRETQYF; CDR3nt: TGTGCCAGCAGCTTAGTCAGCTCTGGGGGCCCACGAGAGACCCAGTACTTC
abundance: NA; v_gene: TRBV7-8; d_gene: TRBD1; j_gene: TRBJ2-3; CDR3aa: CASSLGTGGWDTQYF; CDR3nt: TGTGCCAGCAGCTTAGGGACAGGGGGCTGGGATACGCAGTATTTT
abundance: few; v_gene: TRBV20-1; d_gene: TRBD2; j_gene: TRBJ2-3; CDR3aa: CSASEPRGGVADTQYF; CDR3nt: TGCAGTGCTAGTGAACCGCGGGGGGGCGTAGCAGATACGCAGTATTTT
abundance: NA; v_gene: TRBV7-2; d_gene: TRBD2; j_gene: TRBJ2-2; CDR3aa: CASSLNPGGTSGELFF; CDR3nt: TGTGCCAGCAGCTTAAATCCGGGGGGGACATCCGGGGAGCTGTTTTTT
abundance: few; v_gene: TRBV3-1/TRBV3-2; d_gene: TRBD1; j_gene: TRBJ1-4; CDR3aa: CASSQEGGPEKLFF; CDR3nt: TGTGCCAGCAGCCAAGAAGGGGGCCCTGAAAAACTGTTTTTT
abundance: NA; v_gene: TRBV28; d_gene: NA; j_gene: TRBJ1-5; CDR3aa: CASRRASGVGQPQHF; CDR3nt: TGTGCCAGCAGGCGGGCATCTGGTGTTGGACAGCCCCAGCATTTT
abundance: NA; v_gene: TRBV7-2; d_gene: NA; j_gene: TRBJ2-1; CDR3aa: CASSILSSYNEQFF; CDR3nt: TGTGCCAGCAGCATCCTGAGCTCCTACAATGAGCAGTTCTTC
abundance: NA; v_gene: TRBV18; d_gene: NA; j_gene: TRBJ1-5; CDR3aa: CASSRPGTPYQPQHF; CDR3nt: TGTGCCAGCTCACGACCGGGGACACCTTATCAGCCCCAGCATTTT
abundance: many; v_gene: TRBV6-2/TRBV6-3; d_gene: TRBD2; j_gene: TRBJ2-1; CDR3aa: CASSRPSIAGGPRDEQFF; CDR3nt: TGTGCCAGCAGTCGCCCCTCCATAGCGGGGGGGCCGAGGGATGAGCAGTTCTTC
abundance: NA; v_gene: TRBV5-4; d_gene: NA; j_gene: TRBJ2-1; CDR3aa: CASSLSPLELNEQFF; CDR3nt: TGTGCCAGCAGCTTGAGCCCCCTAGAGCTCAATGAGCAGTTCTTC
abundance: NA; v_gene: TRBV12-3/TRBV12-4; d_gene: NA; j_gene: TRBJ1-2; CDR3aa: CASSHRRRDGYTF; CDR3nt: TGTGCCAGCAGTCACCGGAGACGGGATGGCTACACCTTC
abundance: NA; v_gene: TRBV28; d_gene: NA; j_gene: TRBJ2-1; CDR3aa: CASNRWNEQFF; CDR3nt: TGTGCCAGCAATCGGTGGAATGAGCAGTTCTTC
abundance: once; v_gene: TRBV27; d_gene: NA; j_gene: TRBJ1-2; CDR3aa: CASSLNLAGSYGYTF; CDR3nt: TGTGCCAGCAGTTTAAATTTGGCAGGAAGCTATGGCTACACCTTC
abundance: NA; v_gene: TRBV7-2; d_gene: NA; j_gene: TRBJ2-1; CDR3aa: CASSWAPLPNEQFF; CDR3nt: TGTGCCAGCAGCTGGGCCCCCCTTCCCAATGAGCAGTTCTTC
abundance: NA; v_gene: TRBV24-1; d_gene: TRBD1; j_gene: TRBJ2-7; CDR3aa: CATSDDRGEGYEQYF; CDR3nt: TGTGCCACCAGTGACGACAGGGGGGAGGGGTACGAGCAGTACTTC
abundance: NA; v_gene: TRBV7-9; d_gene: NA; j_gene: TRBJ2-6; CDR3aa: CASSLETPSVTGANVLTF; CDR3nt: TGTGCCAGCAGCTTGGAGACCCCCTCCGTGACGGGGGCCAACGTCCTGACTTTC
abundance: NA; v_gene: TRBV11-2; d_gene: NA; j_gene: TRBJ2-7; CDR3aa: CASSLERTTTYEQYF; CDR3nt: TGTGCCAGCAGCTTAGAACGGACAACGACCTACGAGCAGTACTTC
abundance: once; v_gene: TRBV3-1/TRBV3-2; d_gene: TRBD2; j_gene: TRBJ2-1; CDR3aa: CAAGTSRYNEQFF; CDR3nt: TGTGCAGCCGGGACTAGCAGATACAATGAGCAGTTCTTC
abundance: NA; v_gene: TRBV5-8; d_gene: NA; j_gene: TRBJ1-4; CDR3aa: CASSVDSPATNEKLFF; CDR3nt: TGTGCCAGCAGCGTGGACAGCCCCGCAACTAATGAAAAACTGTTTTTT
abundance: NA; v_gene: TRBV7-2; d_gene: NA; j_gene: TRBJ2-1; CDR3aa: CASSFSGNEQFF; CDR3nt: TGTGCCAGCAGCTTCTCAGGCAATGAGCAGTTCTTC
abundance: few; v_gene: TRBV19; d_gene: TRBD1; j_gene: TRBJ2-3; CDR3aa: CASSWDSKSTDTQYF; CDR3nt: TGTGCCAGTAGTTGGGACAGCAAAAGCACAGATACGCAGTATTTT
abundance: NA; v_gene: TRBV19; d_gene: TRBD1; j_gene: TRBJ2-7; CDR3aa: CASSLTTGHIYEQYF; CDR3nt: TGTGCCAGTAGTTTAACGACAGGGCATATCTACGAGCAGTACTTC
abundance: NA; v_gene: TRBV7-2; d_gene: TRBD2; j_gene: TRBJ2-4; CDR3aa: CASSSGTSGGARYF; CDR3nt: TGTGCCAGCAGCAGCGGGACTAGCGGGGGGGCAAGGTACTTC
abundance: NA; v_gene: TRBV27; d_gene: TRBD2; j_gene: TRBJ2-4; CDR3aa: CASSSPRSSGGRKNIQYF; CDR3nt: TGTGCCAGCAGTTCTCCTCGTAGTAGCGGGGGGAGGAAAAACATTCAGTACTTC
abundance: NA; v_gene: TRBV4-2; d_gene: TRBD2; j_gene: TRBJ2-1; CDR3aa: CASSHGLAGAYNEQFF; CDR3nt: TGTGCCAGCAGCCACGGACTAGCGGGGGCTTACAATGAGCAGTTCTTC
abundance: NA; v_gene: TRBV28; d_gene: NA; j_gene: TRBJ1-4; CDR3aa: CASSLPGQEKLFF; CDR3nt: TGTGCCAGCAGTCTTCCAGGGCAGGAAAAACTGTTTTTT
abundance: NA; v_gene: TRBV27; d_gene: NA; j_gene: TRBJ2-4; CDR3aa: CASSLRWASSTSGIQYF; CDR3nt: TGTGCCAGCAGTTTAAGGTGGGCCTCTTCGACCTCCGGCATTCAGTACTTC
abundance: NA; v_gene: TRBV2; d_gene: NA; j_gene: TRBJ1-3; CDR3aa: CASSEASSGNTIYF; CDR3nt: TGTGCCAGCAGTGAGGCCAGCTCTGGAAACACCATATATTTT
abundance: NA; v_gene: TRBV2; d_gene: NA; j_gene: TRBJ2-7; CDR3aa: CASSQIQPYEQYF; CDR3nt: TGTGCCAGCAGCCAAATACAGCCTTACGAGCAGTACTTC
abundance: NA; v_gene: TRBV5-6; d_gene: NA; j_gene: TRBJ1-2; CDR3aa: CASGRGAYGYTF; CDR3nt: TGTGCCAGCGGTCGGGGAGCCTATGGCTACACCTTC
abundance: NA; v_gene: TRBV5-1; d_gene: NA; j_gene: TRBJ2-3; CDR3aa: CASSLSSHLTDTQYF; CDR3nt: TGCGCCAGCAGCTTGAGTTCACACCTCACAGATACGCAGTATTTT
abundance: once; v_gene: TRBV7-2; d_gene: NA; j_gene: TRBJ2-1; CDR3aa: CASSFANEQFF; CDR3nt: TGTGCCAGCAGCTTTGCGAATGAGCAGTTCTTC
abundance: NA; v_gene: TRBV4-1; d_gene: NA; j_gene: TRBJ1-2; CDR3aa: CASSQDRGESGYTF; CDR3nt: TGCGCCAGCAGCCAAGATCGCGGGGAATCGGGCTACACCTTC
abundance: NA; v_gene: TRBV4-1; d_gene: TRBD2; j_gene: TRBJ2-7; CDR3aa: CASSQGPLRRGALYEQYF; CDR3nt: TGCGCCAGCAGCCAGGGTCCGCTCAGGCGGGGGGCTCTCTACGAGCAGTACTTC
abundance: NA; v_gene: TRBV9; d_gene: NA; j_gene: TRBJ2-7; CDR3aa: CASSVGFGSSYEQYF; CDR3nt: TGTGCCAGCAGCGTAGGGTTCGGGAGCTCCTACGAGCAGTACTTC
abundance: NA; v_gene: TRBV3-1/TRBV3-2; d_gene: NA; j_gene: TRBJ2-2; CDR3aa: CASRLTLGGGTGELFF; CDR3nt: TGTGCCAGCAGACTCACCTTAGGGGGGGGCACCGGGGAGCTGTTTTTT
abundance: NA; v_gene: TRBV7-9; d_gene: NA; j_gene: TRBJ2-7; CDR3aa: CASSSSGTYEQYF; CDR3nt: TGTGCCAGCAGTTCGTCCGGGACCTACGAGCAGTACTTC
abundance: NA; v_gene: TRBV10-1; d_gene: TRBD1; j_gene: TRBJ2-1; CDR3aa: CASSGTGTAYNEQFF; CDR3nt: TGCGCCAGCAGTGGGACCGGGACAGCGTACAATGAGCAGTTCTTC
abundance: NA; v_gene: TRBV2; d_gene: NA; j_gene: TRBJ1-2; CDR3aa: CASSPEGYGYTF; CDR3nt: TGTGCCAGCAGCCCAGAGGGCTATGGCTACACCTTC
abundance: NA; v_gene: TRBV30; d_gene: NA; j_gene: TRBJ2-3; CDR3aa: CAWILSGANGGTDTQYF; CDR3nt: TGTGCCTGGATACTTTCGGGTGCTAACGGGGGTACAGATACGCAGTATTTT
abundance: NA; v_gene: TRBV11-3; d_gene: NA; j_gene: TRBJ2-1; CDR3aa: CASGRTPQEQFF; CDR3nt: TGTGCCAGCGGCAGGACACCTCAGGAGCAGTTCTTC
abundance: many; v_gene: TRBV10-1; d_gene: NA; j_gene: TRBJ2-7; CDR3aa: CASSGGRAYEQYF; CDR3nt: TGCGCCAGCAGTGGGGGCAGAGCCTACGAGCAGTACTTC
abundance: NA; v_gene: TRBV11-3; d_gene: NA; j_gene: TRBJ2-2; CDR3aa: CASSLPDGLGELFF; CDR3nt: TGTGCCAGCAGCTTACCGGACGGACTCGGGGAGCTGTTTTTT
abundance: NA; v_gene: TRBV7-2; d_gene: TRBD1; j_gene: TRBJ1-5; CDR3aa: CASSPDRGGQPQHF; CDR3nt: TGTGCCAGCAGCCCCGACAGGGGCGGACAGCCCCAGCATTTT